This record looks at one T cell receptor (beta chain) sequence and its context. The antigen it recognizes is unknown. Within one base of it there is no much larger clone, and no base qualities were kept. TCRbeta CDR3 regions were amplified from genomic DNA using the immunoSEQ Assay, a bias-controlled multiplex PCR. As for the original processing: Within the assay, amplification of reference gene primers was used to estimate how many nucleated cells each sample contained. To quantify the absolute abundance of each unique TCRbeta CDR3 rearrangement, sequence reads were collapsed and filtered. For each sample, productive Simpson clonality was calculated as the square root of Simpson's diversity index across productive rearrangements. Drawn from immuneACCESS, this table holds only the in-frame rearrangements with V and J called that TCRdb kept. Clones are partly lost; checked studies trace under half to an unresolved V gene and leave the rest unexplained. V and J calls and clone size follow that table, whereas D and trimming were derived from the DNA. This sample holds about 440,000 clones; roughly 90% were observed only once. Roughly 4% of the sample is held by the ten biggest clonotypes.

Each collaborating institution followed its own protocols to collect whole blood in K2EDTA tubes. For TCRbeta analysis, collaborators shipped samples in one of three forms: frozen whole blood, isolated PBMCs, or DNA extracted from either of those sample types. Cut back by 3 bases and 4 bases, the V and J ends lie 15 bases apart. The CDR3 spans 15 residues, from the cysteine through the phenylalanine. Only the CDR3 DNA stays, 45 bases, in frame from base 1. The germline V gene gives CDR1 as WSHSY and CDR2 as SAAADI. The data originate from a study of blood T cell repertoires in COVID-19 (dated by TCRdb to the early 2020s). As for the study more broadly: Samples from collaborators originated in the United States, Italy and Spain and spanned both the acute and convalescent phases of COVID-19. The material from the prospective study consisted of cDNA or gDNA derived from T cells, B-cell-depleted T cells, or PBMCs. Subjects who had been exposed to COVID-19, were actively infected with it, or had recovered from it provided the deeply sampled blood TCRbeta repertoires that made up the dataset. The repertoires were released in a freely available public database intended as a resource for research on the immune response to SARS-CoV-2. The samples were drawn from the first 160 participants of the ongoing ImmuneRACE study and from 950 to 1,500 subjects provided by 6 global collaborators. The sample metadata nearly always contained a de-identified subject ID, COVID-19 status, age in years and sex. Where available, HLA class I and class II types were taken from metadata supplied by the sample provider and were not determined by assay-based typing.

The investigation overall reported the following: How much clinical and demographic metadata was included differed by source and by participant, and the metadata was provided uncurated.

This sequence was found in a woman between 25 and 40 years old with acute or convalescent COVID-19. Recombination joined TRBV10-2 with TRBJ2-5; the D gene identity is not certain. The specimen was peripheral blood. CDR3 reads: CASSDLPPELETQYF. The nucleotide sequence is TGCGCCAGCAGTGATCTCCCTCCGGAGTTAGAGACCCAGTACTTC.